Many counts were recorded for the clone carrying this TCR beta chain. Its antigen is as yet unknown. TCRdb processed the 5' RACE reads anew with MiXCR; each CDR3 protein has one entry. Among 150,000 to 200,000 distinct CDR3 sequences listed, 15% to 20% were seen once. The sample belongs to a study of CD8 T cells in ankylosing spondylitis. General study points: A TCR beta motif of several highly homologous variants appeared characteristic of ankylosing spondylitis blood. The study looked at matched synovial fluid samples from ankylosing spondylitis patients. Disease-linked clones were reported to be significantly enriched there.

Germline V CDR1 and CDR2: SGHRS, YFSETQ. The V end was cut by 6 bases, the J end by 3 bases, with 16 bases between. The CDR3 sequence is 15 residues long. The origin of this receptor is a male donor under 35 with ankylosing spondylitis or in good health (not recorded which). Sequenced input: blood, either unsorted or a sorted T cell fraction (not recorded which). The gene calls are TRBV5-1 and TRBJ2-1; D may match TRBD1 or TRBD2 (5 bases each). The CDR3 nucleotides are TGCGCCAGCACCCGAGTGGGGGTCAGCTACAATGAGCAGTTCTTC. Translated: CASTRVGVSYNEQFF.